Only a few counts were recorded for the clone carrying this T cell receptor (beta chain). The antigen is undetermined. New diagnoses, under 2 months' duration, and ages 18 to 65 characterized the hyperthyroidism patients. The length of the CDR3 is 15 residues. V gave up 2 bases and J gave up 8 bases, with 18 bases separating them. Per germline, CDR1 SGHTA and CDR2 FQGTGA. This sample is drawn from a study of Graves' ophthalmopathy and Graves' hyperthyroidism. Study in general: Peripheral blood was gathered at the point of initial diagnosis, before any treatment started. The study's findings and limits: Among expanded thyroid clonotypes above 0.001 frequency, most also occurred in blood.

The study amplified TCR beta CDR3 regions using RNA transcripts. In the first round, RT-PCR was carried out with HTBI primers, and a multiplex PCR formed the second round. One entry per CDR3 protein results from TCRdb running MiXCR on the multiplex PCR reads. In the table there are under 800,000 distinct CDR3 sequences, 22% of which are singletons. Material for sequencing was peripheral blood. This clonotype originated in a young woman with stable Graves' hyperthyroidism. Some clones in this sample may be carry-over from other donors' samples. This chain joins TRBV7-3 and TRBJ2-5; the D is unclear. CDR3 sequence: CASSLEAGGQGTQYF. The CDR3 nucleotides are TGTGCCAGCAGCTTAGAGGCAGGCGGCCAAGGTACCCAGTACTTC.